What follows are 22 T cell receptor beta chains derived from one specimen sequenced in a study of CD8+ T cells in alopecia areata. Stated treatment: oral pan-JAK inhibitor, 5-10 mg twice daily. The sequencing template was cDNA reverse transcribed from extracted RNA. The protocol was immunoSEQ multiplex PCR, while the TCRdb copy is restricted to in-frame clones and leaves out a portion. The table has some 220,000 clones, about 58% seen once. The source material was CD4+ T cells sorted from blood, sampled at week 4, from a patient treated with tofacitinib. The origin of the receptors is a human donor with alopecia areata.

The chain couples TRBV5-1 to TRBJ1-2, with D possibly matching TRBD1 (5 bases). The V end was cut by 0 bases, the J end by 3 bases, with 12 bases between. CDR3 length: 15 amino acids. Germline loops: CDR1 SGHRS, CDR2 YFSETQ. The CDR3 region has the DNA TGCGCCAGCAGCTTGGAGGGGAGCGTTGACTATGGCTACACCTTC. It translates to CASSLEGSVDYGYTF.

V is TRBV30 and J is TRBJ1-2; the D is unclear. There are 13 residues in the CDR3. V was clipped by 2 bases and J by 1 base, with 8 bases between them. The germline V gene has CDR1 GTSNPN and CDR2 SVGIG (reference sequence). The CDR3 sequence: CAWSHSYNYGYTF. In DNA, the CDR3 is TGTGCCTGGAGTCACAGCTATAACTATGGCTACACCTTC.

The chain joins TRBV4-3 to TRBJ1-1; unclear D gene. The germline gives CDR1 LGHNA, CDR2 YSLEER. The V end was cut by 4 bases, the J end by 0 bases, with 6 bases between. CDR3 length: 13 amino acids. The CDR3 loop reads CASSPGMNTEAFF. CDR3 DNA: TGCGCCAGCAGCCCGGGGATGAACACTGAAGCTTTCTTT.

This clone was counted once. This rearrangement joins TRBV27 to TRBJ1-5; 7 bases map to TRBD1. Germline values: CDR1 MNHEY, CDR2 SMNVEV (reference sequence). J gave up 4 bases and V 3 bases, and 6 bases lay outside the gene matches. This CDR3 has 15 amino acids. The CDR3 sequence: CASSFSAGGNQPQHF. CDR3 in DNA: TGTGCCAGCAGTTTTTCGGCAGGGGGTAATCAGCCCCAGCATTTT.

The rearrangement uses TRBV29-1 and TRBJ1-2, with unresolved D. Germline values: CDR1 SQVTM, CDR2 ANQGSEA. The length of the CDR3 is 14 residues. Trimming took 6 bases from V and 8 from J, leaving 22 bases between them. The CDR3 sequence is CSVGVDRRMGGYTF. The DNA of the CDR3 is TGCAGCGTGGGCGTGGACCGACGAATGGGCGGCTACACCTTC.

This sequence joins TRBV30 and TRBJ1-1; 7 bases fit TRBD1. Unmatched junction bases numbered 9, after V lost 7 bases and J lost 1 base. Per germline, CDR1 GTSNPN and CDR2 SVGIG (reference sequence). CDR3 length: 14 residues. CDR3 coding DNA: TGTGCCTTAGGGAGCAGGGACAGGAACACTGAAGCTTTCTTT. Translation: CALGSRDRNTEAFF.

The chain carries TRBV15 and TRBJ2-6; no clear D. The CDR3 is made up of 17 amino acids. V lost 2 bases to trimming and J lost 1 base, with 12 bases between them. Germline CDR1 LNHNV, CDR2 YYDKDF (reference sequence). The CDR3 nucleotides are TGTGCCACCAGCAGATCGCTTCAGACTTCTGGGGCCAACGTCCTGACTTTC. Its protein is CATSRSLQTSGANVLTF.

The chain joins TRBV7-9 to TRBJ1-2; D uncertain. V lost 4 bases and J lost 8, with 14 bases in between. Germline V CDR1 and CDR2: SEHNR, FQNEAQ (reference sequence). There are 13 residues in the CDR3. The CDR3 is CASSSQVTRGYTF. DNA of the CDR3: TGTGCCAGCAGCTCCCAAGTTACGAGGGGCTACACCTTC.

Turning to this clone: The same CDR3 is also encoded by other DNA sequences in this sample. V is TRBV18 and J is TRBJ1-5; no clear D. The CDR3 totals 13 residues. Germline V gene data show CDR1 as KGHSH and CDR2 as LQKENI. V lost 4 bases and J lost 3, with 7 bases in between. In DNA form, the CDR3 reads TGTGCCAGCTCACTAAACGACAATCAGCCCCAGCATTTT. Translation gives CASSLNDNQPQHF.

The chain carries TRBV6-1 and TRBJ2-7, with D possibly being TRBD1 (6 bases). Germline assignment: CDR1 MNHNS and CDR2 SASEGT. There are 14 residues in the CDR3. The V end lost 3 bases, the J end lost 7 bases, and 16 bases lay between the germline ends. CDR3 in amino acids: CASSDGDTFGEQYF. In nucleotides, the CDR3 is TGTGCCAGCAGTGACGGGGACACCTTTGGGGAGCAGTACTTC.

The chain joins TRBV5-6 to TRBJ2-7; 9 bases agree with TRBD2. V gave up 2 bases and J gave up 3 bases; unmatched junction bases: 3. This CDR3 is built from 14 residues. CDR1 and CDR2 (germline): SGHDT, YYEEEE. The CDR3 DNA reads TGTGCCAGCAGCTTCGAGCGGGGGGTCTACGAGCAGTACTTC. This codes for CASSFERGVYEQYF.

The rearrangement uses TRBV5-1 and TRBJ2-1, with TRBD1 matching 9 bases. V trimming: 4 bases; J trimming: 8 bases; junction bases outside the gene matches: 13. This CDR3 comprises 16 residues. CDR1 SGHRS and CDR2 YFSETQ come from the germline V gene. As DNA, the CDR3 is TGCGCCAGCAGCAGGCAAAAGGGACAGGGCATCGATGAGCAGTTCTTC. Its protein product is CASSRQKGQGIDEQFF.

This sequence joins TRBV5-1 and TRBJ2-7, with D possibly being TRBD2 (5 bases). This CDR3 has 14 amino acids. Germline V CDR1 and CDR2: SGHRS, YFSETQ. Trimming took off 0 bases at V and 6 bases at J, with 13 bases between the two ends. The CDR3 here is CASSLDPGTVEQYF. Here the CDR3 DNA reads TGCGCCAGCAGCTTGGATCCGGGAACGGTCGAGCAGTACTTC.

This clone appeared a few times. The chain employs TRBV7-9 and TRBJ1-4; D uncertain. CDR3 length equals 13 residues. Trimming removed 5 bases at V and 11 bases at J, with 15 bases between. Per the germline V gene, CDR1 is SEHNR and CDR2 is FQNEAQ (reference sequence). The CDR3 sequence is CASSEWAQGKLFF. The CDR3 DNA sequence: TGTGCCAGCAGCGAATGGGCCCAAGGGAAACTGTTTTTT. The full variable domain, in which reference TRBV7-9 and TRBJ1-4 provide the parts outside the CDR3, is DTGVSQNPRHKITKRGQNVTFRCDPISEHNRLYWYRQTLGQGPEFLTYFQNEAQLEKSRLLSDRFSAERPKGSFSTLEIQRTEQGDSAMYLCASSEWAQGKLFFGSGTQLSVL.

This clone appeared a few times. The V and J genes are TRBV6-6 and TRBJ1-1, with D hard to call. Per germline, CDR1 MNHNY and CDR2 SVGAGI (reference sequence). With 6 bases removed from V and 1 base from J, the gap between germline ends came to 6 bases. This CDR3 is built from 12 residues. Here the CDR3 reads CASSNQNTEAFF. CDR3 in DNA: TGTGCCAGCAGCAATCAGAACACTGAAGCTTTCTTT.

This clone was seen a handful of times. The rearrangement links TRBV10-3 to TRBJ2-1; D possibly corresponds to TRBD1 (6 bases). The CDR3 is 13 residues long. Per the germline V gene, CDR1 is ENHRY and CDR2 is SYGVKD. Trimming removed 5 bases at V and 7 bases at J, with 12 bases between. CDR3: CAISRQVINEQFF. As DNA, the CDR3 is TGTGCCATCAGTAGACAGGTTATTAATGAGCAGTTCTTC.

This chain uses TRBV4-3 with TRBJ1-1; no reliable D call. The germline V gene encodes CDR1 LGHNA and CDR2 YSLEER. The CDR3 covers 14 residues. The V end was cut by 1 base, the J end by 4 bases, with 10 bases between. The CDR3 coding sequence is TGCGCCAGCAGCCAAGTGGTGGACCGCACTGAAGCTTTCTTT. Translated, it gives CASSQVVDRTEAFF.

V is TRBV19 and J is TRBJ2-1; 8 positions match TRBD2. CDR1 LNHDA and CDR2 SQIVND come from the germline V gene (reference sequence). The CDR3 has 13 residues. V trimming: 8 bases; J trimming: 9 bases; junction bases outside the gene matches: 9. CDR3 region: CASRGGGLLEQFF. The CDR3, as DNA: TGTGCCAGTCGGGGGGGCGGGTTGCTTGAGCAGTTCTTC.

The sample holds a few counts of this clone. Other DNA sequences in the sample encode the same CDR3. This chain uses TRBV14 with TRBJ2-6, with D maybe TRBD1 (6 bases). The CDR3 runs to 16 residues. The germline CDR1 and CDR2 sequences are SGHDN and FVKESK. The V gene lost 1 base and the J gene lost 4 bases, with 11 bases spanning the gap. CDR3 sequence: CASSQAGVSGANVLTF. CDR3 in DNA: TGTGCCAGCAGCCAAGCAGGGGTGTCCGGGGCCAACGTCCTGACTTTC.

The V call is TRBV5-6, the J call TRBJ2-3, with 7 positions matching TRBD1. The CDR3 is made up of 15 amino acids. CDR1 and CDR2 from the germline V gene are SGHDT and YYEEEE. Trimming at V came to 5 bases and at J to 3 bases, leaving 9 bases not matched to a gene. For the CDR3, the DNA is TGTGCCAGCAGACCAGGGACAGCTCCTACAGATACGCAGTATTTT. Translated: CASRPGTAPTDTQYF.

On this clone itself: Different DNA sequences within this sample yield the same CDR3. CDR3 region: CAWLDGYTF. The DNA of the CDR3 is TGTGCCTGGTTAGATGGCTACACCTTC. The V call is TRBV30, the J call TRBJ1-2; D unresolved. CDR3 length: 9 residues. The germline V and J ends were trimmed by 5 bases and 6 bases, with 4 bases remaining between them. Germline loops: CDR1 GTSNPN, CDR2 SVGIG (reference sequence).

The genes are TRBV7-8 and TRBJ2-3; 7 bases are a match to TRBD2. V shed 5 bases and J 2 bases; nucleotides not matched to a gene: 16. The CDR3 totals 18 residues. Germline V lookup: CDR1 SGHVS, CDR2 FQNEAQ. CDR3 sequence (DNA): TGTGCCAGCAGCAGTACCTTCCCAAGCGGGGTCCTCACAGATACGCAGTATTTT. It encodes CASSSTFPSGVLTDTQYF.